These 9 T cell receptor beta chains came from one sample sequenced in a study of blood T cell repertoires in COVID-19. Only in-frame clones appear in the TCRdb table, and some are missing; sequencing was by immunoSEQ multiplex PCR. The sample shows some 460,000 clones, 70% to 90% of them seen only once. Sequenced material: PBMCs or T cells enriched from blood (not recorded which). The receptors here all came from a woman younger than 30 with acute COVID-19.

The J gene is TRBJ2-4, the V gene TRBV29-1; TRBD1 matches 10 bases. V shed 7 bases and J 7 bases; nucleotides not matched to a gene: 7. The CDR3 runs to 13 residues. Germline V gives CDR1 SQVTM, CDR2 ANQGSEA. CDR3 region: CSAEPGQGNIQYF. In DNA, the CDR3 is TGCAGCGCCGAGCCGGGACAGGGGAACATTCAGTACTTC.

This clone was seen a handful of times. The chain employs TRBV11-2 and TRBJ1-1; D unclear. V was cut by 2 bases and J by 2 bases, with 9 bases left in between. Germline CDR1 is SGHAT and CDR2 is FQNNGV. This CDR3 has 14 amino acids. CDR3: CASSLSGRNTEAFF. CDR3 nucleotides: TGTGCCAGCAGCTTATCTGGGAGAAACACTGAAGCTTTCTTT.

This clone was seen a handful of times. The V and J genes are TRBV3-1 (or the pseudogene TRBV3-2) and TRBJ1-1; D remains ambiguous. Germline CDR1 is LGHDT and CDR2 is YNNKEL (reference sequence). Trimming pared 2 bases from V and 4 bases from J, leaving 5 bases between. The CDR3 extends over 12 amino acids. Here the CDR3 reads CASSQSLTEAFF. The DNA of the CDR3 is TGTGCCAGCAGCCAATCCCTCACTGAAGCTTTCTTT.

The genes are TRBV5-4 and TRBJ1-5; TRBD1 is a possible D gene (6 bases). This CDR3 is built from 14 residues. Trimming took off 2 bases at V and 3 bases at J, with 9 bases between the two ends. Germline V gene lookup returns CDR1 SGHNT and CDR2 YYREEE (reference sequence). CDR3 nucleotide sequence: TGTGCCAGCAGCTTCGCAGGGGACAATCAGCCCCAGCATTTT. It is translated as CASSFAGDNQPQHF.

The chain links TRBV4-1 to TRBJ1-1; TRBD1 might be the D (5 bases). From germline, CDR1 is MGHRA and CDR2 YSYEKL. The CDR3 totals 17 residues. Trimming cost V 2 bases and J 4 bases, with 20 bases left between them. CDR3 residues: CASSQRGIPGWGTEAFF. Here the CDR3 DNA reads TGCGCCAGCAGCCAACGGGGGATTCCGGGGTGGGGCACTGAAGCTTTCTTT.

This clone came up a few times. The rearrangement links TRBV9 to TRBJ1-3; D may be TRBD1 (5 bases). CDR1 and CDR2 from the germline V gene are SGDLS and YYNGEE. The CDR3 is 15 amino acids. V was shortened by 3 bases and J by 0 bases, with 10 bases between the two germline ends. This CDR3 is CASSARQSSGNTIYF. The CDR3 DNA follows: TGTGCCAGCAGCGCTCGACAGAGCTCTGGAAACACCATATATTTT.

The chain combines TRBV6-5 with TRBJ2-7; 7 bases line up with TRBD1. The CDR3 totals 14 residues. J was trimmed by 3 bases and V by 8 bases; bases with no gene match: 10. The germline V gene encodes CDR1 MNHEY and CDR2 SVGAGI. CDR3 nucleotide sequence: TGTGCCAGCCTCTCGGGGACAGTCTTCTACGAGCAGTACTTC. Its protein is CASLSGTVFYEQYF.

V gene TRBV4-1 combines with J gene TRBJ1-1, with 10 bases fitting TRBD1. V shed 5 bases and J 8 bases; nucleotides not matched to a gene: 11. The CDR3 extends over 15 amino acids. Germline loops: CDR1 MGHRA, CDR2 YSYEKL. CDR3 sequence: CASSLVGTGEWEAFF. The DNA of the CDR3 is TGCGCCAGCAGCTTAGTTGGGACAGGGGAATGGGAAGCTTTCTTT.

This chain uses TRBV29-1 with TRBJ1-1, with a possible D match to TRBD1 (6 bases). Germline V CDR1 and CDR2: SQVTM, ANQGSEA. Deletions cut 5 bases from V and 5 bases from J, with 18 bases between. This CDR3 contains 14 residues. CDR3 in DNA: TGCAGCGTTTCCGGGGGGCTCGGTATGACTGAAGCTTTCTTT. Translation gives CSVSGGLGMTEAFF.